Listed below are T cell receptor beta chains from one sample, sequenced in a study of Graves' ophthalmopathy and Graves' hyperthyroidism. TCRdb reanalysed the multiplex PCR reads using MiXCR and keeps one entry per CDR3 protein. The table has roughly 500,000 distinct CDR3 sequences, approximately 14% seen once. The sample comprised blood. These receptors were obtained from a woman aged 25-40 years with Graves' ophthalmopathy. CDR3s include the opening cysteine and the closing phenylalanine or tryptophan. A D gene is named only where the DNA matches it firmly. Clone size appears in some rows only: once, few, many, or a class for an expanded clone.

NA TRBJ2-2 few TRBV11-2 CASSLVALANTGELFF TGTGCCAGCAGCTTAGTTGCACTCGCGAACACCGGGGAGCTGTTTTTT
NA TRBJ2-3 many TRBV29-1 CSSMGGKTDTQYF TGCAGCTCCATGGGAGGTAAAACAGATACGCAGTATTTT
NA TRBJ1-2 many TRBV6-1 CASSEAGQGYTF TGTGCCAGCAGTGAAGCAGGGCAAGGCTACACCTTC
TRBD1 TRBJ2-5 many TRBV11-2 CASSLSGTVQETQYF TGTGCCAGCAGCTTATCGGGGACAGTACAAGAGACCCAGTACTTC
TRBD2 TRBJ2-7 many TRBV28 CASRTPGGSGEQYF TGTGCCAGCAGAACCCCGGGAGGCTCAGGGGAGCAGTACTTC
TRBD1 TRBJ1-6 many TRBV2 CASSRTGGSNSPLHF TGTGCCAGCAGCCGTACAGGGGGATCTAATTCACCCCTCCACTTT
TRBD1 TRBJ2-7 NA TRBV7-9 CASSTGQGPTREQYF TGTGCCAGCAGCACCGGACAGGGTCCCACACGGGAGCAGTACTTC
NA TRBJ2-5 NA TRBV7-9 CASTTTIFATQYF TGTGCCAGCACCACCACCATTTTTGCGACCCAGTACTTC
TRBD1 TRBJ1-5 many TRBV27 CASSPTTGYHQPQHF TGTGCCAGCAGTCCGACGACAGGGTACCATCAGCCCCAGCATTTT
TRBD1 TRBJ2-7 many TRBV9 CASSVGTGPSYEQYF TGTGCCAGCAGCGTAGGGACAGGTCCCTCCTACGAGCAGTACTTC
NA TRBJ1-1 many TRBV29-1 CSYTGTVTEAFF TGCAGCTACACTGGGACCGTTACTGAAGCTTTCTTT
TRBD1 TRBJ2-5 many TRBV28 CASSSRQGARETQYF TGTGCCAGCAGTTCTAGACAGGGGGCGAGAGAGACCCAGTACTTC
NA TRBJ2-5 NA TRBV28 CASSGGYQETQYF TGTGCCAGCAGTGGCGGGTACCAAGAGACCCAGTACTTC
NA TRBJ2-5 few TRBV6-1 CASSGQPHAWTQYF TGTGCCAGCAGTGGTCAACCTCACGCCTGGACCCAGTACTTC
NA TRBJ2-5 many TRBV28 CASSLSKQFEETQYF TGTGCCAGCAGTTTATCCAAACAGTTCGAAGAGACCCAGTACTTC
NA TRBJ1-5 many TRBV12-5 CASGLSYSGLDF TGTGCTAGTGGTTTGTCCTACTCGGGTCTGGATTTT
NA TRBJ1-1 many TRBV27 CASSFGHPGNTEAFF TGTGCCAGCAGTTTCGGGCACCCAGGGAACACTGAAGCTTTCTTT
NA TRBJ2-1 many TRBV10-3 CAISTGQQSSYNEQFF TGTGCCATCAGTACCGGACAGCAGAGCTCCTACAATGAGCAGTTCTTC
TRBD2 TRBJ2-4 many TRBV12-3/TRBV12-4 CASSPPGRGGKNIQYF TGTGCCAGCAGTCCCCCCGGGAGGGGAGGCAAAAACATTCAGTACTTC
TRBD1 TRBJ1-1 few TRBV19 CASKTGDWEDTEAFF TGTGCCAGCAAGACAGGGGACTGGGAGGACACTGAAGCTTTCTTT
NA TRBJ1-2 many TRBV12-3/TRBV12-4 CASSLRGLYGYTF TGTGCCAGCAGTTTACGGGGGCTGTATGGCTACACCTTC
NA TRBJ1-1 many TRBV7-9 CASSPESEAFF TGTGCCAGCAGTCCTGAGTCTGAAGCTTTCTTT
NA TRBJ1-5 many TRBV12-3/TRBV12-4 CASREAYSNQPQHF TGTGCCAGCAGAGAGGCCTATAGCAATCAGCCCCAGCATTTT
TRBD1 TRBJ2-7 few TRBV13 CASSLGTGGFVNYEQYF TGTGCCAGCAGCTTAGGGACAGGGGGCTTCGTTAACTACGAGCAGTACTTC
NA TRBJ2-7 many TRBV6-2/TRBV6-3 CASSTDRERVYEQYF TGTGCCAGCAGTACGGATAGGGAAAGGGTCTACGAGCAGTACTTC
TRBD1 TRBJ1-2 many TRBV6-5 CASSYRTGGDYGYTF TGTGCCAGCAGTTACCGCACAGGGGGGGACTATGGCTACACCTTC
TRBD2 TRBJ2-5 many TRBV7-6 CASSLPRGGQETQYF TGTGCCAGCAGCTTACCCCGCGGGGGCCAAGAGACCCAGTACTTC
NA TRBJ1-5 few TRBV12-3/TRBV12-4 CASSLEQMANQPQHF TGTGCCAGCAGTTTAGAACAGATGGCTAATCAGCCCCAGCATTTT
TRBD1 TRBJ2-7 many TRBV6-1 CASRPRTGTISYEQYF TGTGCCAGCAGACCCAGGACAGGAACTATATCCTACGAGCAGTACTTC
NA TRBJ2-5 many TRBV10-3 CAISEGGTGETQYF TGTGCCATCAGTGAGGGAGGAACCGGGGAGACCCAGTACTTC
NA TRBJ1-6 many TRBV28 CASLPGPDYNSPLHF TGTGCCAGCCTCCCGGGGCCGGACTATAATTCACCCCTCCACTTT
NA TRBJ1-1 NA TRBV27 CASSLWAGRFGYTEAFF TGTGCCAGCAGTTTATGGGCAGGGAGGTTCGGGTACACTGAAGCTTTCTTT
TRBD1 TRBJ1-1 many TRBV12-3/TRBV12-4 CASSWGTANTEAFF TGTGCCAGCAGTTGGGGGACAGCTAACACTGAAGCTTTCTTT